Presented here are 18 T cell receptor beta chains from one specimen sequenced in a study of blood T cell repertoires in COVID-19 (dated by TCRdb to the early 2020s). The method behind the library was the immunoSEQ multiplex PCR assay. Entries here come from immuneACCESS through TCRdb and include only in-frame sequences with V and J called. Some clones fail to appear in such tables; in the studies checked, an unresolved V gene covers under half of the shortfall, and the cause of the remainder is unknown. The sample records about 41,000 clones, roughly 87% of which are singletons. The ten largest account for under 4.5% of the sample. The sequenced sample consisted of peripheral blood. The receptors originated from a man aged 60 to 69 with acute or convalescent COVID-19.

The chain combines TRBV25-1 with TRBJ1-2; unclear D gene. Trimming pared 1 base from V and 2 bases from J, leaving 11 bases between. Germline V CDR1 and CDR2: MGHDK, SYGVNS. The CDR3 length is 15 residues. The CDR3 is CASSESRVLNYGYTF. In DNA, the CDR3 is TGTGCCAGCAGTGAATCGCGGGTTCTGAACTATGGCTACACCTTC.

The chain combines TRBV5-8 with TRBJ2-3; tentatively, D is TRBD1 (6 bases). Germline V gene lookup returns CDR1 SGHTS and CDR2 YDEGEE. Trimming stripped 7 bases from V and 2 bases from J, with 20 bases between. The CDR3 spans 16 residues. Written as DNA, the CDR3 is TGTGCCAGCCCCGATGTTCCGGGACACCTCACAGATACGCAGTATTTT. Residues: CASPDVPGHLTDTQYF.

The chain joins TRBV5-1 to TRBJ1-5; tentative D call: TRBD1 (5 bases). V was trimmed by 0 bases and J by 0 bases, leaving 7 bases between them. Germline CDR1 reads SGHRS; CDR2 reads YFSETQ. The CDR3 loop spans 15 amino acids. The CDR3 DNA reads as TGCGCCAGCAGCTTGGTGGGGGGTAGCAATCAGCCCCAGCATTTT. Translating it yields CASSLVGGSNQPQHF.

Only a few counts were recorded for this clone. This chain connects TRBV4-2 to TRBJ2-1; unclear D gene. This CDR3 has 15 amino acids. V lost 0 bases to trimming and J lost 0 bases, with 6 bases between them. CDR1 is LGHNA, CDR2 YNFKEQ, per germline. CDR3 bases: TGTGCCAGCAGCCAAGATCAGGTCTCCTACAATGAGCAGTTCTTC. This translates into CASSQDQVSYNEQFF.

The rearrangement uses TRBV27 and TRBJ1-6; D is undetermined. CDR3 length: 15 amino acids. Trimming cost V 6 bases and J 2 bases, with 11 bases left between them. Germline lookup yields CDR1 MNHEY and CDR2 SMNVEV (reference sequence). The CDR3 region has the DNA TGTGCCAGCAGGAGGGAGGGAACCTATAATTCACCCCTCCACTTT. Its translation: CASRREGTYNSPLHF.

The chain joins TRBV6-5 to TRBJ1-2; D is undetermined. V lost 10 bases and J 7 bases, leaving 16 bases between the germline ends. CDR1 is MNHEY and CDR2 is SVGAGI in the germline V gene. The CDR3 totals 12 residues. The CDR3 coding sequence is TGTGCCACCCTGCTCAGGCCCCTTGGCTACACCTTC. It encodes CATLLRPLGYTF.

The V gene is TRBV18, the J gene TRBJ2-7; 9 bases are shared with TRBD2. The trim removed 4 bases at V and 3 bases at J, leaving 4 bases unmatched. This CDR3 has 14 amino acids. Per germline, CDR1 KGHSH and CDR2 LQKENI. Here the CDR3 reads CASSLSGGNYEQYF. DNA of the CDR3: TGTGCCAGCTCACTCAGCGGGGGGAACTACGAGCAGTACTTC.

Only a few counts were recorded for this clone. J is TRBJ1-5 and V is TRBV7-8; tentatively, D is TRBD1 (5 bases). V was trimmed by 3 bases and J by 6 bases, leaving 9 bases between them. Germline V gene data show CDR1 as SGHVS and CDR2 as FQNEAQ. This CDR3 is 13 amino acids long. In nucleotides, the CDR3 is TGTGCCAGCAGCTTCATAGGGGCTCAGCCCCAGCATTTT. It encodes CASSFIGAQPQHF.

This clone was seen only a few times. The gene calls are TRBV10-3 and TRBJ2-7; 9 positions agree with TRBD2. This CDR3 has 12 amino acids. In germline, CDR1 is ENHRY, CDR2 SYGVKD. V shed 0 bases and J 12 bases; nucleotides not matched to a gene: 3. The CDR3 loop reads CAISESLAGTYF. The CDR3, as DNA: TGTGCCATCAGTGAGTCTCTAGCGGGGACGTACTTC.

The chain carries TRBV7-2 and TRBJ2-7; possibly TRBD1 for D (6 bases). The CDR3 has 14 amino acids. The V gene's germline CDR1 is SGHTA and CDR2 FQGNSA. V lost 5 bases, J lost 0 bases, and 11 bases lay in between. The CDR3 spells CASSPRTASYEQYF. CDR3 nucleotides: TGTGCCAGCAGCCCCCGGACAGCCTCCTACGAGCAGTACTTC.

The J gene is TRBJ2-3, the V gene TRBV13; 7 nucleotides line up with TRBD1. Trimming took 1 base from V and 7 from J; bases not matched to a gene: 5. Germline CDR1 reads PRHDT; CDR2 reads FYEKMQ (reference sequence). The CDR3 consists of 14 residues. The CDR3: CASSLDEGANTQYF. CDR3 bases: TGTGCCAGCAGCTTAGATGAGGGGGCGAATACGCAGTATTTT.

V and J are TRBV9 and TRBJ1-1, with 7 bases fitting TRBD1. The germline gives CDR1 SGDLS, CDR2 YYNGEE. Trimming removed 5 bases from V and 1 base from J; junction bases left unmatched: 8. The CDR3 spans 15 residues. CDR3 residues: CASSLDRAGNTEAFF. CDR3 DNA: TGTGCCAGCAGTCTTGACAGGGCTGGGAACACTGAAGCTTTCTTT.

This chain uses TRBV5-4 with TRBJ2-3; 13 bases fit TRBD2. The CDR3 is 15 amino acids. Germline lookup yields CDR1 SGHNT and CDR2 YYREEE (reference sequence). J gave up 5 bases and V 7 bases, and 7 bases lay outside the gene matches. As DNA, the CDR3 is TGTGCCAGCGAACTAGCGGGGGGGAGGGAAGATACGCAGTATTTT. Translated, it gives CASELAGGREDTQYF.

The chain couples TRBV9 to TRBJ1-1; D may be TRBD1 (6 bases). Germline loops: CDR1 SGDLS, CDR2 YYNGEE. The ends were cut back, 4 bases at V and 1 base at J, with 14 bases in the middle. CDR3 length equals 15 residues. CDR3 in DNA: TGTGCCAGCAGCCCAAAGGGGGATTCGAACACTGAAGCTTTCTTT. This codes for CASSPKGDSNTEAFF.

This rearrangement joins TRBV4-3 to TRBJ1-5, with 7 bases that match TRBD1. Looked up from germline, CDR1 is LGHNA and CDR2 is YSLEER. This CDR3 spans 16 amino acids. J lost 2 bases, V lost 0 bases, and 4 bases had no gene match. CDR3: CASSQDRGAGNQPQHF. DNA of the CDR3: TGCGCCAGCAGCCAAGACAGGGGGGCGGGCAATCAGCCCCAGCATTTT.

This chain links TRBV7-2 with TRBJ1-3; 9 bases are a match to TRBD1. The CDR3 sequence is 16 residues long. CDR1 and CDR2 from the germline V gene are SGHTA and FQGNSA. The J segment lost 2 bases and the V segment lost 5 bases, leaving 7 bases of the junction unmatched. The CDR3 nucleotides are TGTGCCAGCAGCGTACAGGGGGCTGGGCCTGGAAACACCATATATTTT. This translates into CASSVQGAGPGNTIYF.

The rearrangement links TRBV16 to TRBJ1-2; TRBD1 is a possible D gene (6 bases). The ends were cut back, 7 bases at V and 3 bases at J, with 15 bases in the middle. The CDR3 totals 14 residues. Germline lookup yields CDR1 KGHSY and CDR2 FQNENV. The CDR3 region has the DNA TGTGCCAGCAAAACCGGGACAACGGACTATGGCTACACCTTC. Its protein product is CASKTGTTDYGYTF.

The chain employs TRBV30 and TRBJ2-1; 8 bases are shared with TRBD2. The CDR3 has 14 amino acids. J was trimmed by 1 base and V by 4 bases; bases with no gene match: 3. Germline CDR1 reads GTSNPN; CDR2 reads SVGIG (reference sequence). For the CDR3, the DNA is TGTGCCTGGAACAGCGGGGGTTCCTACAATGAGCAGTTCTTC. This encodes CAWNSGGSYNEQFF. Together with reference TRBV30 and TRBJ2-1, the CDR3 gives the full variable domain: SQTIHQWPATLVQPVGSPLSLECTVEGTSNPNLYWYRQAAGRGLQLLFYSVGIGQISSEVPQNLSASRPQDRQFILSSKKLLLSDSGFYLCAWNSGGSYNEQFFGPGTRLTVL.